Sequencing of this T cell receptor beta chain was carried out in a study of cytomegalovirus exposure and HLA in healthy donors. Study-level results: Most TCRs appeared rarely, but some public TCRs recurred in many donors. About 90% or about 30% of the time was how often most TCR beta V segments were productive, according to an earlier analysis. Associated with HLA alleles at 0.05 false discovery rate in a later analysis were 15,000 to 20,000 TCR beta sequences.

About this clone: The target antigen is unknown.

The PCR employed 60 Vbeta primers together with 13 Jbeta primers. Produced via immunoSEQ multiplex PCR; TCRdb's table is partial and in-frame only. The table shows about 150,000 clones, with about 79% occurring only once. Per the germline V gene, CDR1 is SGHVS and CDR2 is FNYEAQ. V lost 4 bases and J 5 bases, leaving 11 bases between the germline ends. The CDR3 has 13 amino acids. V is TRBV7-6 and J is TRBJ1-1; the D is unclear. This sequence was found in a male donor in good health and CMV-seronegative. The specimen sequenced was PBMCs. CDR3 protein: CASSSQEQTEAFF. CDR3 DNA: TGTGCCAGCAGCTCACAAGAACAAACTGAAGCTTTCTTT. Full variable domain (missing parts from reference TRBV7-6 and TRBJ1-1): GAGVSQSPRYKVTKRGQDVALRCDPISGHVSLYWYRQALGQGPEFLTYFNYEAQQDKSGLPNDRFSAERPEGSISTLTIQRTEQRDSAMYRCASSSQEQTEAFFGQGTRLTVV.